Listed here are 9 T cell receptor beta chains from one sample, sequenced in a study of shared clonotypes between healthy human individuals. Here immunoSEQ multiplex PCR was the method, and the copy in TCRdb shows in-frame clones only, minus some. The sample carries more than 450,000 clones, about four fifths recorded once. Input material: PBMCs. The source is a woman aged 35 to 49 in good health. Some clones in this sample may be carry-over from other donors' samples.

The chain carries TRBV6-5 and TRBJ2-4, with unresolved D. The germline V gene encodes CDR1 MNHEY and CDR2 SVGAGI. This CDR3 is built from 11 residues. Trimming removed 4 bases at V and 7 bases at J, with 5 bases between. CDR3 protein: CASSFQNIQYF. CDR3 sequence (DNA): TGTGCCAGCAGTTTTCAGAACATTCAGTACTTC.

This clone was observed a few times. This chain joins TRBV19 and TRBJ1-1; 8 nucleotides line up with TRBD1. The CDR3 length is 15 residues. Germline CDR1 reads LNHDA; CDR2 reads SQIVND (reference sequence). Germline trimming cut 2 bases from V and 4 bases from J; bases unmatched to any gene: 6. The CDR3 region has the DNA TGTGCCAGTAGTATACAGGGGGCGCAGGGCACTGAAGCTTTCTTT. Translation gives CASSIQGAQGTEAFF.

The chain joins TRBV6-6 to TRBJ1-5; D possibly corresponds to TRBD1 (5 bases). V was pared by 4 bases and J by 0 bases, with 10 bases between. CDR1 MNHNY and CDR2 SVGAGI come from the germline V gene (reference sequence). The length of the CDR3 is 15 residues. CDR3 loop: CASSSYQGSNQPQHF. The CDR3 DNA is TGTGCCAGCAGTTCGTACCAGGGTAGCAATCAGCCCCAGCATTTT.

This clone has just a few counts. The chain joins TRBV11-3 to TRBJ2-2; D may be TRBD1 (6 bases). Deletions cut 3 bases from V and 2 bases from J, with 7 bases between. The CDR3 runs 14 residues. Looked up from germline, CDR1 is SGHNT and CDR2 is YENEEA. In DNA, the CDR3 is TGTGCCAGCAGCTTTGGGGGCAACACCGGGGAGCTGTTTTTT. It specifies CASSFGGNTGELFF.

J is TRBJ2-7 and V is TRBV30; D unresolved. V was shortened by 5 bases and J by 6 bases, with 17 bases between the two germline ends. This CDR3 comprises 13 residues. Germline loops: CDR1 GTSNPN, CDR2 SVGIG (reference sequence). CDR3 in DNA: TGTGCCTGGGACCGAAGGGTTCGCGGCGAGCAGTACTTC. Encoded protein: CAWDRRVRGEQYF.

The V gene is TRBV28, the J gene TRBJ1-1, with D possibly being TRBD1 (5 bases). Trimming stripped 5 bases from V and 1 base from J, with 11 bases between. Germline V gene data show CDR1 as MDHEN and CDR2 as SYDVKM. This CDR3 spans 14 amino acids. As DNA, the CDR3 is TGTGCCAGCAGTCCCGAGGACAAGAACACTGAAGCTTTCTTT. Its protein is CASSPEDKNTEAFF.

The CDR3 region has the DNA TGTGCCAGCAGCTTAGAGTCTGGCGGGGAGCTGTTTTTT. Its translation is CASSLESGGELFF. The chain links TRBV11-3 to TRBJ2-2; D call uncertain. The ends were cut back, 0 bases at V and 7 bases at J, with 6 bases in the middle. CDR1 is SGHNT and CDR2 is YENEEA in the germline V gene. This CDR3 comprises 13 residues.

The genes are TRBV15 and TRBJ1-1; maybe TRBD1 (5 bases). Trimming stripped 6 bases from V and 2 bases from J, with 16 bases between. The CDR3 contains 15 residues. Germline CDR1 and CDR2: LNHNV and YYDKDF (reference sequence). The CDR3 loop reads CATRKNRRTNTEAFF. As DNA, the CDR3 is TGTGCCACCAGGAAAAACAGGAGAACTAACACTGAAGCTTTCTTT.

This clone came up many times. V is TRBV27 and J is TRBJ2-1, with D uncertain. Germline V gives CDR1 MNHEY, CDR2 SMNVEV (reference sequence). Trimming took 8 bases from V and 4 from J, leaving 6 bases between them. The CDR3 length is 11 residues. CDR3 residues: CASSDYNEQFF. For the CDR3, the DNA is TGTGCCAGCTCCGATTACAATGAGCAGTTCTTC.